The clone carrying this T cell receptor (beta chain) was detected many times. What it binds is not known. The sample comes from a study of blood T cells in healthy people across ages. Study overall: About one barcoded TCR beta cDNA was captured per two T cells.

Points from the study as a whole: TCR beta diversity per million T cells fell roughly linearly with age.

The use of a sample-barcoded 5' primer and a J-beta primer mix characterized a second PCR of roughly 6 to 11 cycles. In TCRdb, the 5' RACE reads were re-called with MiXCR into one record per CDR3 protein. The data contain about 590,000 distinct CDR3 sequences, approximately 30% of them singletons. Approximately 9.4 milliliters was the volume of peripheral blood drawn from each donor. Material: blood. The receptor comes from a woman at least 80 years old in good health.

The CDR3 coding sequence is TGTGCCAGCAGTTTTAACTCGGAGACCCAGTACTTC. Translated: CASSFNSETQYF. The chain is built from TRBV12-3 or TRBV12-4 and TRBJ2-5; D is uncertain. The CDR3 runs 12 residues. V dropped 3 bases and J dropped 5 bases, with 7 bases sitting between them.